These 17 T cell receptor beta chains were sequenced from one sample in a study of early T cells in non-severe SARS-CoV-2 infection. MiXCR, run by TCRdb on the 5' RACE reads, gives a single entry per CDR3 protein. The sample yields 25,000 to 30,000 distinct CDR3 sequences, 5.5% to 6% seen once. The sequenced sample consisted of whole blood. The receptors stem from an adult who was a healthcare worker with PCR-confirmed SARS-CoV-2 infection or an uninfected control (not recorded which).

This clonotype was seen repeatedly, ten times or more. The CDR3 DNA reads TGTGCCAGCTCACTTTCCGGGACAGGGGTTTCCTACGAGCAGTACTTC. Encoded protein: CASSLSGTGVSYEQYF. The rearrangement uses TRBV18 and TRBJ2-7, with 10 bases that match TRBD1. Trimming removed 4 bases from V and 1 base from J; junction bases left unmatched: 7. Germline values: CDR1 KGHSH, CDR2 LQKENI. The CDR3 covers 16 residues.

In this sample, this clonotype turned up a few times. The chain is built from TRBV28 and TRBJ2-3; 11 bases align to TRBD2. Trimming took 4 bases from V and 1 from J; bases not matched to a gene: 10. In germline, CDR1 is MDHEN, CDR2 SYDVKM. This CDR3 region has 18 residues. DNA for the CDR3: TGTGCCAGCAGTTCGGGCGGTGTAGCGGGGGGGCGCACAGATACGCAGTATTTT. Its protein product is CASSSGGVAGGRTDTQYF. The full variable domain, in which reference TRBV28 and TRBJ2-3 provide the parts outside the CDR3, is DVKVTQSSRYLVKRTGEKVFLECVQDMDHENMFWYRQDPGLGLRLIYFSYDVKMKEKGDIPEGYSVSREKKERFSLILESASTNQTSMYLCASSSGGVAGGRTDTQYFGPGTRLTVL.

This clonotype was observed many times. The rearrangement joins TRBV20-1 to TRBJ2-1, with a possible D match to TRBD2 (5 bases). The CDR3 has 12 residues. Germline loops: CDR1 DFQATT, CDR2 SNEGSKA (reference sequence). Trimming removed 3 bases from V and 2 bases from J, with 5 bases in between. The CDR3 loop reads CSASGTYNEQFF. CDR3 sequence (DNA): TGCAGTGCTAGCGGGACCTACAATGAGCAGTTCTTC.

This chain uses TRBV20-1 with TRBJ2-7; D is possibly TRBD1 (5 bases). Germline V gene lookup returns CDR1 DFQATT and CDR2 SNEGSKA (reference sequence). V was clipped by 7 bases and J by 2 bases, with 15 bases between them. The CDR3 runs 13 residues. CDR3: CSEWQGKTYEQYF. In nucleotides, the CDR3 is TGCAGTGAATGGCAGGGAAAAACCTACGAGCAGTACTTC.

This sequence joins TRBV4-3 and TRBJ2-3; D is uncertain. CDR1 and CDR2 (germline): LGHNA, YSLEER. The V gene lost 3 bases and the J gene lost 3 bases, with 7 bases spanning the gap. The CDR3 runs to 13 residues. As DNA, the CDR3 is TGCGCCAGCAGCCAGGGTAGGACAGATACGCAGTATTTT. Translated: CASSQGRTDTQYF.

This clonotype was detected ten times or more. This chain uses TRBV19 with TRBJ2-7, with D possibly TRBD2 on 6 matching bases. V shed 3 bases and J shed 5 bases, with 8 bases lying between them. The CDR3 length is 12 residues. CDR1 is LNHDA, CDR2 SQIVND, per germline (reference sequence). The CDR3 DNA reads as TGTGCCAGTAGTATTTGGGGGGACGAGCAGTACTTC. Translating gives CASSIWGDEQYF.

This clonotype showed up many times. The chain links TRBV5-6 to TRBJ2-4; maybe TRBD2 (5 bases). CDR1 is SGHDT, CDR2 YYEEEE, per germline. This CDR3 is built from 14 residues. Trimming took off 0 bases at V and 2 bases at J, with 6 bases between the two ends. The CDR3, as DNA: TGTGCCAGCAGCTTGGCGGGGACCAAAAACATTCAGTACTTC. It specifies CASSLAGTKNIQYF.

At least ten counts were recorded for this clonotype. This chain links TRBV20-1 with TRBJ2-1, with TRBD1 as a possible D gene (6 bases). V was pared by 4 bases and J by 5 bases, with 21 bases between. The length of the CDR3 is 16 residues. Germline-derived CDR1 and CDR2 are DFQATT and SNEGSKA (reference sequence). The CDR3 loop is CSAIRWDNPLDNEQFF. CDR3 DNA: TGCAGTGCTATCCGGTGGGACAATCCCCTCGACAATGAGCAGTTCTTC.

This clonotype was seen repeatedly, ten times or more. The gene calls are TRBV11-2 and TRBJ2-5; D gene uncertain. V dropped 0 bases and J dropped 9 bases, with 14 bases sitting between them. The CDR3 covers 14 residues. Germline loops: CDR1 SGHAT, CDR2 FQNNGV. The CDR3 reads CASSLELGQTAQYF. The DNA of the CDR3 is TGTGCCAGCAGCTTAGAACTGGGCCAGACGGCCCAGTACTTC.

The table lists this clonotype with many counts. This chain links TRBV19 with TRBJ2-2; 8 positions match TRBD2. The CDR3 length is 15 residues. The germline V gene encodes CDR1 LNHDA and CDR2 SQIVND (reference sequence). With 3 bases clipped from V and 2 bases from J, the junction kept 2 bases outside the gene matches. Here the CDR3 reads CASSISGDNTGELFF. DNA for the CDR3: TGTGCCAGTAGTATTAGCGGGGATAACACCGGGGAGCTGTTTTTT.

In its sample, this clonotype was seen many times. V usage is TRBV12-3 or TRBV12-4 and J usage is TRBJ1-5, with a weak D call TRBD1 (6 bases). This CDR3 contains 16 residues. Deletions cut 3 bases from V and 3 bases from J, with 15 bases between. CDR3 sequence: CASSLGRGGYNQPQHF. CDR3 nucleotides: TGTGCCAGCAGTTTGGGTCGAGGGGGTTACAATCAGCCCCAGCATTTT.

The table lists this clonotype with many counts. The chain combines TRBV12-3 or TRBV12-4 with TRBJ1-2; a weak D match, TRBD1 (6 bases). This CDR3 is built from 15 residues. The V and J ends lost 5 bases and 0 bases respectively, with 13 bases between them. The CDR3 here is CASSMSQGSNYGYTF. CDR3 nucleotides: TGTGCCAGCAGTATGTCACAGGGATCTAACTATGGCTACACCTTC.

This clonotype was counted many times. The chain recombines TRBV20-1 with TRBJ1-2; possible D gene TRBD1, 5 bases. V was shortened by 4 bases and J by 5 bases, with 14 bases between the two germline ends. The length of the CDR3 is 13 residues. In germline, CDR1 is DFQATT, CDR2 SNEGSKA (reference sequence). The CDR3: CSATSGFEYGYTF. The CDR3 coding sequence is TGCAGTGCTACATCAGGGTTCGAGTATGGCTACACCTTC.

This clonotype was detected many times. CDR3 loop: CSARGLSYEQYF. CDR3 nucleotides: TGCAGCGCCAGGGGCCTCTCCTACGAGCAGTACTTC. The chain couples TRBV29-1 to TRBJ2-7, with D possibly matching TRBD1 (6 bases). Germline V gives CDR1 SQVTM, CDR2 ANQGSEA. The CDR3 has 12 amino acids. V lost 7 bases to trimming and J lost 0 bases, with 10 bases between them.

In this sample, this clonotype turned up many times. CDR3 bases: TGCAGTGCCATGAAACCGGGACAGGGAAGAGAAAAACTGTTTTTT. Translating gives CSAMKPGQGREKLFF. The chain combines TRBV20-1 with TRBJ1-4; 9 bases match TRBD1. The CDR3 spans 15 residues. V lost 6 bases to trimming and J lost 8 bases; unmatched junction nucleotides: 13. Per germline, CDR1 DFQATT and CDR2 SNEGSKA (reference sequence).

This clonotype was found many times. This rearrangement joins TRBV20-1 to TRBJ2-7; D gene uncertain. This CDR3 spans 15 amino acids. The germline V and J ends were trimmed by 1 base and 0 bases, with 13 bases remaining between them. Germline V CDR1 and CDR2: DFQATT, SNEGSKA (reference sequence). CDR3 protein: CSARGASISSYEQYF. The CDR3 DNA reads TGCAGTGCTAGAGGGGCTTCCATAAGCTCCTACGAGCAGTACTTC.

Many counts were recorded for this clonotype. The rearrangement links TRBV6-2 or TRBV6-3 to TRBJ2-1, with D perhaps assigned TRBD1 or TRBD2 (5 bases each). Germline V lookup: CDR1 MNHEY, CDR2 SVGEGT. V lost 7 bases and J 2 bases, leaving 15 bases between the germline ends. The CDR3 length is 15 residues. The chain's CDR3 is CASNPGTAPYNEQFF. As DNA, the CDR3 is TGTGCCAGCAACCCCGGGACCGCACCCTACAATGAGCAGTTCTTC.